Below, one T cell receptor beta chain is given with its context. Per the original data handling: How many nucleated cells were present was estimated from reference gene primer amplification. Generated by immunoSEQ multiplex PCR, the TCRdb table keeps only in-frame clones and is missing some. The V and J calls and clone size were taken over from that table, and D and trimming were inferred from the DNA. The data hold 40,000 to 55,000 clones, with 75% to 95% observed a single time. This record comes from a study of blood T cell repertoires in COVID-19. The germline V gene encodes CDR1 SGDLS and CDR2 YYNGEE. CDR3 length: 17 amino acids. Deletions cut 0 bases from V and 6 bases from J, with 16 bases between.

The sequenced sample consisted of peripheral blood. V gene TRBV9 combines with J gene TRBJ1-6; tentatively, D is TRBD1 (5 bases). The clonotype comes from a man aged 65-85 years with active COVID-19. CDR3 loop: CASSVAARAVPNSPLHF. DNA of the CDR3: TGTGCCAGCAGCGTAGCGGCCAGGGCAGTCCCTAATTCACCCCTCCACTTT. The entire variable domain, with the rest obtained from reference TRBV9 and TRBJ1-6, is as follows: DSGVTQTPKHLITATGQRVTLRCSPRSGDLSVYWYQQSLDQGLQFLIQYYNGEERAKGNILERFSAQQFPDLHSELNLSSLELGDSALYFCASSVAARAVPNSPLHFGNGTRLTVT.